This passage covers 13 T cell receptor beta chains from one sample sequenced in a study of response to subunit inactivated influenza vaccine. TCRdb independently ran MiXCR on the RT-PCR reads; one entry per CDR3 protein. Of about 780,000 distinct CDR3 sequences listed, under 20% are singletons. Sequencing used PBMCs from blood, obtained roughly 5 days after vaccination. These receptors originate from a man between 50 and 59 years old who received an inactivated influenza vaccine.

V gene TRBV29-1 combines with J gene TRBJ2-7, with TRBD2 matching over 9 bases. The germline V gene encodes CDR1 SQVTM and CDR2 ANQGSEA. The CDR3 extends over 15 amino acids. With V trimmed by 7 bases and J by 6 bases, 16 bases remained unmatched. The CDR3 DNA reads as TGCAGCGCTCTAGCCGATGGACTAGCGCCTGCCGAGCAGTACTTC. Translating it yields CSALADGLAPAEQYF.

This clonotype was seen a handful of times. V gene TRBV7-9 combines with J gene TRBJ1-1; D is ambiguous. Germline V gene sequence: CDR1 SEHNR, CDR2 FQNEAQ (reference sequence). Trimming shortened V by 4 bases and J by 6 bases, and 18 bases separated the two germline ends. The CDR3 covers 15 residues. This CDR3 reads CASSSGLTGNAEAFF. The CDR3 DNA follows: TGTGCCAGCAGCTCCGGCCTAACGGGTAACGCTGAAGCTTTCTTT.

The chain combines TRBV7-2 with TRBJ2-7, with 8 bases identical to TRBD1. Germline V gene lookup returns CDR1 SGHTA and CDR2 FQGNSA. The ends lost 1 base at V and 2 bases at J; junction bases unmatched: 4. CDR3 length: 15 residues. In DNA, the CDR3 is TGTGCCAGCAGCTTAGGCAGGGGGCCGACCTACGAGCAGTACTTC. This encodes CASSLGRGPTYEQYF.

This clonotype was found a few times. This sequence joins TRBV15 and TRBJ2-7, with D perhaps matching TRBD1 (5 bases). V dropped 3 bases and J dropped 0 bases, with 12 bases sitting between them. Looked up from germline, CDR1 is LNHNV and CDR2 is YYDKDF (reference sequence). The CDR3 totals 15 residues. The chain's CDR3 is CATSRDITASYEQYF. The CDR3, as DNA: TGTGCCACCAGCAGGGACATAACGGCCTCCTACGAGCAGTACTTC.

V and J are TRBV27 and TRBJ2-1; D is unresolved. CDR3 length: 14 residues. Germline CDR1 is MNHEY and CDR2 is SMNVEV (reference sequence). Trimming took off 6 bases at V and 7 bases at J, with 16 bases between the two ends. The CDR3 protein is CASRGPILGNEQFF. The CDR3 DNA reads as TGTGCCAGCAGAGGGCCTATCCTAGGGAATGAGCAGTTCTTC.

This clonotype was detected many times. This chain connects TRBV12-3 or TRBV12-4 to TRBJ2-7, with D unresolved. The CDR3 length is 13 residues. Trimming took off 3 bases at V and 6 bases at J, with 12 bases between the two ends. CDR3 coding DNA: TGTGCCAGCAGTTTTTTGATTGGCTCCGAGCAGTACTTC. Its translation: CASSFLIGSEQYF.

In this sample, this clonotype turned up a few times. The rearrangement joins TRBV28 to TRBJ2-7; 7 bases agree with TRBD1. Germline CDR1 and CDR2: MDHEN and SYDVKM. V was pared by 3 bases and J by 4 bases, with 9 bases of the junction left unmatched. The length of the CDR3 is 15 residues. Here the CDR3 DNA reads TGTGCCAGCAGTTTCTGGCAGGGGGATTCTTACGAGCAGTACTTC. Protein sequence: CASSFWQGDSYEQYF. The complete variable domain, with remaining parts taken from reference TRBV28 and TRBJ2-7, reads DVKVTQSSRYLVKRTGEKVFLECVQDMDHENMFWYRQDPGLGLRLIYFSYDVKMKEKGDIPEGYSVSREKKERFSLILESASTNQTSMYLCASSFWQGDSYEQYFGPGTRLTVT.

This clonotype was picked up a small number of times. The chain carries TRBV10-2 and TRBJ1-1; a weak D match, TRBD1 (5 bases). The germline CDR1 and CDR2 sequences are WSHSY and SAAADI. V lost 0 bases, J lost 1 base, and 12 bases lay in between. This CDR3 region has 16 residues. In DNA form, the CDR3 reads TGCGCCAGCAGTGAGTCGAGAGGACATGCGAACACTGAAGCTTTCTTT. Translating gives CASSESRGHANTEAFF.

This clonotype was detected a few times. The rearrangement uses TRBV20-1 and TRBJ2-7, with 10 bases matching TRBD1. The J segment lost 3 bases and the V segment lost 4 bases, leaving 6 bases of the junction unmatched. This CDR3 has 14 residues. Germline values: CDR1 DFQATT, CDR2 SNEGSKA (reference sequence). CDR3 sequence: CSATGTGEFYEQYF. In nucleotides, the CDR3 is TGCAGTGCTACAGGGACAGGGGAGTTCTACGAGCAGTACTTC.

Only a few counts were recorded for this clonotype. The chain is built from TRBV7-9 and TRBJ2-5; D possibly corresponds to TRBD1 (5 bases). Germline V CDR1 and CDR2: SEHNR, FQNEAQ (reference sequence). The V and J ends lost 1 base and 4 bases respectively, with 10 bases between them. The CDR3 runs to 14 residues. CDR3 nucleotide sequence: TGTGCCAGCAGCTTAGAGCCCAGGGTAGAGACCCAGTACTTC. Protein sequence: CASSLEPRVETQYF.

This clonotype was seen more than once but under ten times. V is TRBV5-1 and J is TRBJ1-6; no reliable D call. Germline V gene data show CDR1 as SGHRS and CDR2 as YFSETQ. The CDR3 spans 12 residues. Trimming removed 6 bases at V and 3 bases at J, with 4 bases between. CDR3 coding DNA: TGCGCCAGCAACGACTATAATTCACCCCTCCACTTT. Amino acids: CASNDYNSPLHF.

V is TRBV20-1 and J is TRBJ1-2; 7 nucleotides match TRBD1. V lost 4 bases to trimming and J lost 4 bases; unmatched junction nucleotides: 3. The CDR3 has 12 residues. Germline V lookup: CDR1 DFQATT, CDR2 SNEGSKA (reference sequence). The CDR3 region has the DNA TGCAGTGCTACGGACAGGTTCTATGGCTACACCTTC. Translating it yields CSATDRFYGYTF.

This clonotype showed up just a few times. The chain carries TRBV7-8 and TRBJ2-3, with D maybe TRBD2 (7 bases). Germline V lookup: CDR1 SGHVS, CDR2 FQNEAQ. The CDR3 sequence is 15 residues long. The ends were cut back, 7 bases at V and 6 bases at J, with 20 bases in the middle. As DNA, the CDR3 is TGTGCCAGCACCCAAGGGGGGGGGCGAGGGGATACGCAGTATTTT. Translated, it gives CASTQGGGRGDTQYF.